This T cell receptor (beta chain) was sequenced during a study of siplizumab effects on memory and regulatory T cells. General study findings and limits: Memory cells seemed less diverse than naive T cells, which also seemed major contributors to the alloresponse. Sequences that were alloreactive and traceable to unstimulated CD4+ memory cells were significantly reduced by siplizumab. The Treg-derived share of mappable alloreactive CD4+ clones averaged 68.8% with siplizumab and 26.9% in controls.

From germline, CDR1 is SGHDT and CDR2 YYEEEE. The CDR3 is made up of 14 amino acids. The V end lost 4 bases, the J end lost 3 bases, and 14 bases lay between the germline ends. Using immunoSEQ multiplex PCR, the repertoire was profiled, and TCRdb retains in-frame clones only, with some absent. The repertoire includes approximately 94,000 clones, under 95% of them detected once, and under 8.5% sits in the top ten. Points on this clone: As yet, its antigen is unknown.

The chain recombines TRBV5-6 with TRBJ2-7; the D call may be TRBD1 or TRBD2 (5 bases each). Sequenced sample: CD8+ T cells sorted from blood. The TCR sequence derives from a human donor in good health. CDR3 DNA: TGTGCCAGCAGCGCGAGGGACGGTGTCTACGAGCAGTACTTC. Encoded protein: CASSARDGVYEQYF.